Following are 32 T cell receptor beta chains from one sample sequenced in a study of T-cell reconstitution after alpha-beta-depleted transplantation in children. During its preparation, the TCRbeta library received unique molecular identifiers. MiXCR, applied by TCRdb to the PCR reads, yields one record per CDR3 protein. The profile shows 780,000 or so distinct CDR3 sequences, roughly 15% of them singletons. The starting material was PBMCs, mostly from graft donor cells, obtained 360 days after TCRalphabeta/CD19-depleted stem cell transplant. These receptors were taken from a male patient between 5 and 17 years old who had a stem cell transplant for acute lymphoblastic leukemia, so the T cells may come from the graft donor.

The sample holds a few counts of this clonotype. This chain connects TRBV29-1 to TRBJ2-7; 8 nucleotides align to TRBD1. Germline V CDR1 and CDR2: SQVTM, ANQGSEA. With 7 bases clipped from V and 6 bases from J, the junction kept 14 bases outside the gene matches. This CDR3 has 14 residues. The CDR3 DNA is TGCAGCGCCGGACAGGGAGGCTACGGGGGCGAGCAGTACTTC. Amino acid sequence: CSAGQGGYGGEQYF.

Ten or more counts support this clonotype. This chain joins TRBV7-9 and TRBJ2-3; 10 bases match TRBD2. The length of the CDR3 is 13 residues. V was pared by 6 bases and J by 14 bases, with 11 bases of the junction left unmatched. Germline CDR1 reads SEHNR; CDR2 reads FQNEAQ (reference sequence). For the CDR3, the DNA is TGTGCCAGCAGGGTCGGACTAGCGGACCCCCCGTATTTT. Protein product: CASRVGLADPPYF.

This clonotype was counted only a few times. The V and J genes are TRBV15 and TRBJ1-5, with 9 nucleotides matching TRBD1. V dropped 6 bases and J dropped 0; count of bases not matched to a gene: 9. This CDR3 has 17 residues. The germline V gene encodes CDR1 LNHNV and CDR2 YYDKDF (reference sequence). CDR3 region: CATRAGQGFYSNQPQHF. The CDR3 nucleotides are TGTGCCACCAGAGCTGGACAGGGGTTTTATAGCAATCAGCCCCAGCATTTT.

The chain joins TRBV10-3 to TRBJ2-7; 10 positions agree with TRBD1. Germline V lookup: CDR1 ENHRY, CDR2 SYGVKD. The CDR3 runs to 16 residues. The trim removed 3 bases at V and 0 bases at J, leaving 5 bases unmatched. The CDR3 DNA sequence: TGTGCCATCAGTGATCACGACAGGGGGCACTCCTACGAGCAGTACTTC. Translated: CAISDHDRGHSYEQYF.

This clonotype was seen more than once but under ten times. J is TRBJ2-1 and V is TRBV11-3, with D uncertain. The germline gives CDR1 SGHNT, CDR2 YENEEA. The CDR3 totals 14 residues. V lost 5 bases, J lost 4 bases, and 12 bases lay in between. This chain's CDR3 is CASSPRTDYNEQFF. In nucleotides, the CDR3 is TGTGCCAGCAGCCCCCGGACGGATTACAATGAGCAGTTCTTC.

The chain joins TRBV29-1 to TRBJ1-1, with D uncertain. Germline CDR1 is SQVTM and CDR2 is ANQGSEA. Trimming cost V 8 bases and J 3 bases, with 13 bases left between them. The CDR3 is 12 residues long. The CDR3 coding sequence is TGCAGCCCCCGGCGCTTAGACACTGAAGCTTTCTTT. This gives the protein CSPRRLDTEAFF.

This clonotype was detected only a few times. The chain recombines TRBV27 with TRBJ2-1; TRBD2 aligns across 11 bases. This CDR3 is built from 16 residues. The germline gives CDR1 MNHEY, CDR2 SMNVEV (reference sequence). Trimming at V came to 7 bases and at J to 4 bases, leaving 9 bases not matched to a gene. In DNA form, the CDR3 reads TGTGCCAGCATCCCCACGGGGACTAGCGGTTACAATGAGCAGTTCTTC. Translated, it gives CASIPTGTSGYNEQFF.

The chain joins TRBV3-1 to TRBJ1-2; 8 positions match TRBD1. The CDR3 loop spans 15 amino acids. Germline CDR1 LGHDT, CDR2 YNNKEL (reference sequence). V was pared by 2 bases and J by 4 bases, with 6 bases of the junction left unmatched. In nucleotides, the CDR3 is TGTGCCAGCAGCCAAACGATGGGACAGGTCTATGGCTACACCTTC. It codes for CASSQTMGQVYGYTF.

A few counts support this clonotype. CDR3 coding DNA: TGCATCTTACCGGGGACGGGGAATTCACCCCTCCACTTT. It yields the protein CILPGTGNSPLHF. The chain has TRBV29-1 and TRBJ1-6; a weak D match, TRBD1 (5 bases). The CDR3 consists of 13 residues. The germline V gene has CDR1 SQVTM and CDR2 ANQGSEA. The full variable domain, in which reference TRBV29-1 and TRBJ1-6 provide the parts outside the CDR3, is SAVISQKPSRDICQRGTSLTIQCQVDSQVTMMFWYRQQPGQSLTLIATANQGSEATYESGFVIDKFPISRPNLTFSTLTVSNMSPEDSSIYLCILPGTGNSPLHFGNGTRLTVT.

V usage is TRBV5-1 and J usage is TRBJ2-7, with 10 bases lining up with TRBD1. The CDR3 extends over 14 amino acids. After removal of 7 bases from V and 2 bases from J, the junction contained 6 bases not matched to a gene. CDR1 and CDR2 (germline): SGHRS, YFSETQ. The CDR3, as DNA: TGCGCCAGCGTTCGACAGGGGGCCCCCTACGAGCAGTACTTC. It yields the protein CASVRQGAPYEQYF.

This clonotype was observed a single time. The gene calls are TRBV5-1 and TRBJ2-7; D is unclear. V lost 3 bases and J lost 5, with 6 bases in between. This CDR3 contains 11 residues. Germline V gene sequence: CDR1 SGHRS, CDR2 YFSETQ. CDR3 sequence: CASSSMDEQYV. As DNA, the CDR3 is TGCGCCAGCAGCTCAATGGACGAGCAGTACGTC.

The J gene is TRBJ2-7, the V gene TRBV5-1, with unresolved D. V was pared by 4 bases and J by 0 bases, with 8 bases between. The CDR3 covers 13 residues. The germline V gene encodes CDR1 SGHRS and CDR2 YFSETQ. Here the CDR3 reads CASSDFLSYEQYF. The DNA for the CDR3 is TGCGCCAGCAGCGATTTCCTCTCCTACGAGCAGTACTTC. The entire variable domain, with the rest obtained from reference TRBV5-1 and TRBJ2-7, is as follows: KAGVTQTPRYLIKTRGQQVTLSCSPISGHRSVSWYQQTPGQGLQFLFEYFSETQRNKGNFPGRFSGRQFSNSRSEMNVSTLELGDSALYLCASSDFLSYEQYFGPGTRLTVT.

In this sample, this clonotype turned up a few times. CDR3 coding DNA: TGCGCCAGCAGCGGGACGGGAGGCTACACCTTC. Translation gives CASSGTGGYTF. The V gene is TRBV5-1, the J gene TRBJ1-2; D perhaps matches TRBD1 (5 bases). The CDR3 contains 11 residues. Trimming left V 4 bases short and J 8 bases short, with 9 bases between. Germline CDR1 SGHRS, CDR2 YFSETQ.

The sample holds a few counts of this clonotype. This chain links TRBV28 with TRBJ2-3; 7 bases map to TRBD1. V lost 2 bases and J lost 10; bases outside the gene matches: 9. This CDR3 has 14 amino acids. Per germline, CDR1 MDHEN and CDR2 SYDVKM. This chain's CDR3 is CASSLARGRGAQYF. The CDR3 DNA is TGTGCCAGCAGTTTAGCCAGGGGGAGAGGGGCGCAGTATTTT.

This clonotype was observed a few times. The V gene is TRBV12-3 or TRBV12-4, the J gene TRBJ2-5; 12 positions match TRBD2. This CDR3 spans 16 amino acids. The J segment lost 5 bases and the V segment lost 3 bases, leaving 7 bases of the junction unmatched. CDR3 loop: CASSFPSGRAMETQYF. For the CDR3, the DNA is TGTGCCAGCAGTTTTCCTAGCGGGAGGGCCATGGAGACCCAGTACTTC.

This chain uses TRBV20-1 with TRBJ2-7, with D possibly TRBD1 on 5 matching bases. Trimming cost V 6 bases and J 3 bases, with 21 bases left between them. This CDR3 has 15 amino acids. Germline-derived CDR1 and CDR2 are DFQATT and SNEGSKA (reference sequence). The CDR3 coding sequence is TGCAGTGCCGACCCGCAGGCAGGGATGAGCTACGAGCAGTACTTC. This gives the protein CSADPQAGMSYEQYF.

The CDR3 here is CASSPVLGDTEAFF. The CDR3 nucleotides are TGTGCCAGCAGCCCAGTATTGGGGGACACTGAAGCTTTCTTT. The chain is built from TRBV7-9 and TRBJ1-1; D possibly corresponds to TRBD1 (5 bases). The germline V gene encodes CDR1 SEHNR and CDR2 FQNEAQ (reference sequence). The CDR3 contains 14 residues. V lost 5 bases, J lost 3 bases, and 13 bases lay in between.

In its sample, this clonotype was seen a few times. This chain connects TRBV4-1 to TRBJ1-3; D unresolved. The CDR3 is made up of 16 amino acids. The V gene lost 0 bases and the J gene lost 3 bases, with 12 bases spanning the gap. The V gene's germline CDR1 is MGHRA and CDR2 YSYEKL. The chain's CDR3 is CASSQDTSVRGNTIYF. As DNA, the CDR3 is TGCGCCAGCAGCCAAGATACATCGGTGCGTGGAAACACCATATATTTT.

This clonotype was counted a few times. V gene TRBV27 combines with J gene TRBJ2-2, with D possibly being TRBD2 (5 bases). V was clipped by 6 bases and J by 5 bases, with 13 bases between them. The length of the CDR3 is 14 residues. In germline, CDR1 is MNHEY, CDR2 SMNVEV (reference sequence). CDR3 DNA sequence: TGTGCCAGCAGCCCTACAACTAGAACCGGGGAGCTGTTTTTT. Amino acids: CASSPTTRTGELFF.

Concerning this clonotype: Since no conserved phenylalanine or tryptophan closes the CDR3, a read error is the likely cause. V is TRBV7-6 and J is TRBJ2-1; 13 bases agree with TRBD2. The CDR3 sequence is 18 residues long. The germline V gene has CDR1 SGHVS and CDR2 FNYEAQ. Trimming removed 5 bases from V and 0 bases from J; junction bases left unmatched: 7. The CDR3 DNA follows: TGTGCCAGCAGCCGGGGACTAGCGGGAAAGAGCTCCTACAATGAGCAGTTCTGC. Residues: CASSRGLAGKSSYNEQFC.

This rearrangement joins TRBV7-9 to TRBJ2-1; possibly TRBD1 for D (5 bases). The CDR3 is made up of 16 amino acids. Trimming removed 1 base at V and 6 bases at J, with 16 bases between. CDR1 and CDR2 (germline): SEHNR, FQNEAQ (reference sequence). The CDR3 DNA sequence: TGTGCCAGCAGCTTAGTAGGGGCTATTAGTACCAATGAGCAGTTCTTC. This encodes CASSLVGAISTNEQFF.

This clonotype was picked up a small number of times. The chain recombines TRBV29-1 with TRBJ2-3; D is perhaps TRBD1 (5 bases). V lost 4 bases, J lost 1 base, and 12 bases lay in between. From germline, CDR1 is SQVTM and CDR2 ANQGSEA. This CDR3 has 14 residues. This chain's CDR3 is CSVVSRARTDTQYF. The CDR3, as DNA: TGCAGCGTTGTTAGCAGGGCGCGCACAGATACGCAGTATTTT.

Ten or more counts support this clonotype. V and J are TRBV24-1 and TRBJ2-1; D is unclear. V lost 2 bases to trimming and J lost 7 bases, with 11 bases between them. Germline assignment: CDR1 KGHDR and CDR2 SFDVKD. This CDR3 comprises 14 residues. The CDR3 here is CATSDWGLPNEQFF. The CDR3 nucleotides read TGTGCCACCAGTGATTGGGGTCTTCCGAATGAGCAGTTCTTC.

The V gene is TRBV2, the J gene TRBJ2-2; no definite D call. Trimming pared 2 bases from V and 2 bases from J, leaving 3 bases between. Germline CDR1 SNHLY, CDR2 FYNNEI. The CDR3 totals 13 residues. The CDR3: CASSEYNTGELFF. In nucleotides, the CDR3 is TGTGCCAGCAGTGAATATAACACCGGGGAGCTGTTTTTT.

Turning to this clonotype: This sequence may be a read error, since a much larger clone differs from it by one base. This chain joins TRBV10-3 and TRBJ2-7; 9 bases fit TRBD2. With V trimmed by 6 bases and J by 2 bases, 5 bases remained unmatched. Looked up from germline, CDR1 is ENHRY and CDR2 is SYGVKD. The CDR3 loop spans 14 amino acids. The CDR3 protein is CAIRDSGSTYEQYV. CDR3 nucleotide sequence: TGTGCCATCAGAGATAGCGGGAGTACCTACGAGCAGTACGTC.

This clonotype turned up a few times. CDR3 amino acids: CALYRVNTEAFF. Written as DNA, the CDR3 is TGTGCCCTATATCGGGTGAACACTGAAGCTTTCTTT. This chain links TRBV7-4 with TRBJ1-1, with D hard to call. The CDR3 is 12 amino acids. Germline V gene data show CDR1 as SGHVT and CDR2 as SQSDAQ. Deletions cut 11 bases from V and 0 bases from J, with 10 bases between.

The chain uses TRBV20-1 and TRBJ2-7; D perhaps matches TRBD2 (6 bases). The CDR3 sequence is 15 residues long. V gave up 6 bases and J gave up 0 bases, with 18 bases separating them. Germline V gene lookup returns CDR1 DFQATT and CDR2 SNEGSKA (reference sequence). CDR3 nucleotides: TGCAGTGCCGGAAGGAGCGGGTTTAACTCCTACGAGCAGTACTTC. Its protein product is CSAGRSGFNSYEQYF.

There are a few counts of this clonotype. The rearrangement joins TRBV20-1 to TRBJ2-7, with D unresolved. CDR1 and CDR2 (germline): DFQATT, SNEGSKA (reference sequence). Trimming took 5 bases from V and 5 from J, leaving 7 bases between them. The CDR3 runs 10 residues. For the CDR3, the DNA is TGCAGTGCTGAGCAGAACGAGCAGTACTTC. Translating it yields CSAEQNEQYF.

This clonotype appeared a few times. The CDR3 region has the DNA TGCGCCAGCAGCCACCAGCGGGAAGCCACAGATACGCAGTATTTT. Amino acid sequence: CASSHQREATDTQYF. V usage is TRBV4-1 and J usage is TRBJ2-3; 7 nucleotides agree with TRBD2. Trimming at V came to 3 bases and at J to 2 bases, leaving 5 bases not matched to a gene. This CDR3 region has 15 residues. Germline V lookup: CDR1 MGHRA, CDR2 YSYEKL.

This chain links TRBV12-3 or TRBV12-4 with TRBJ2-7; no firm D call. There are 10 residues in the CDR3. The V end lost 6 bases, the J end lost 10 bases, and 10 bases lay between the germline ends. The CDR3 nucleotides read TGTGCCAGCAGCTTCTGGGGACAGTACTTC. Translating gives CASSFWGQYF.

This clonotype appeared a few times. The chain links TRBV6-1 to TRBJ2-3; D gene unclear. The V and J ends lost 5 bases and 0 bases respectively, with 18 bases between them. The CDR3 runs 17 residues. Per germline, CDR1 MNHNS and CDR2 SASEGT. CDR3 DNA: TGTGCCAGCAGTCAACCCGGTGCCGCCCGTAGCACAGATACGCAGTATTTT. Translated, it gives CASSQPGAARSTDTQYF.

This clonotype turned up a few times. The chain carries TRBV24-1 and TRBJ1-2, with 12 bases identical to TRBD1. Trimming took 3 bases from V and 8 from J; bases not matched to a gene: 9. This CDR3 is 16 amino acids long. Looked up from germline, CDR1 is KGHDR and CDR2 is SFDVKD. As DNA, the CDR3 is TGTGCCACCAGTGATACCGGGACAGGGGGCCCAGAAGGCTACACCTTC. Encoded protein: CATSDTGTGGPEGYTF.